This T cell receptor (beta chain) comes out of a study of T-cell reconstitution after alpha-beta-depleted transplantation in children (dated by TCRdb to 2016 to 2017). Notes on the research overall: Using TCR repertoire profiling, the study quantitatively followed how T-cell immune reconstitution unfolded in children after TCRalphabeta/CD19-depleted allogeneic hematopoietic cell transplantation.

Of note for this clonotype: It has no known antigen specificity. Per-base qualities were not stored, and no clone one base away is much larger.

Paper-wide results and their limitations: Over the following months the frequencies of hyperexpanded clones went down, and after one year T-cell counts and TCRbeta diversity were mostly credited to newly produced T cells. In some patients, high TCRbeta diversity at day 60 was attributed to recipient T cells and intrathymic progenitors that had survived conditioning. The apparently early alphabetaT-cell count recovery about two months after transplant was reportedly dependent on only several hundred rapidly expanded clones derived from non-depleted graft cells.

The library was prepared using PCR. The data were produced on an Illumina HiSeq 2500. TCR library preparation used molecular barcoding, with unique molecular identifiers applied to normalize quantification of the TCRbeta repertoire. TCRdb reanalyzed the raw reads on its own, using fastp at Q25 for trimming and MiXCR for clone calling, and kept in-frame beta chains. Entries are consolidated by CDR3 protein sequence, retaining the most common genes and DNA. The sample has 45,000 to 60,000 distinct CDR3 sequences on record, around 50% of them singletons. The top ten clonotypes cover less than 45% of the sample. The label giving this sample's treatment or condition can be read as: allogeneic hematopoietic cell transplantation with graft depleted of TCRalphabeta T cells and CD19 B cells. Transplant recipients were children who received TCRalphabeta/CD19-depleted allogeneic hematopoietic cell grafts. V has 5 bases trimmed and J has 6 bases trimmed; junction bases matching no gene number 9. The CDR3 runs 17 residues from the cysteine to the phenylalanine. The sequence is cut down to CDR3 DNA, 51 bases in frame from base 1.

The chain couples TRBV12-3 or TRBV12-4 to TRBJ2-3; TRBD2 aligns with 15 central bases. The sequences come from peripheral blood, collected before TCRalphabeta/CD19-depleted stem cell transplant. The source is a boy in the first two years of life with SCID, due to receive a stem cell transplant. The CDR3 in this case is CASSPGLAGGPGDTQYF. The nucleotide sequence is TGTGCCAGCAGTCCCGGACTAGCGGGGGGGCCCGGGGATACGCAGTATTTT.